Reported below is one T cell receptor beta chain. Its antigen is unknown. Assay execution proceeded at the deep level. In the original analysis: There were no quality scores in the junction-only immunoSEQ sequences, so filtering differed. Data came from immunoSEQ multiplex PCR; TCRdb stores just in-frame clones and leaves some out. D and trimming were read from the DNA, whereas the V and J calls and clone size are those reported in that table. Of approximately 2,200,000 clones in the sample, about 93% were seen once. This record comes from a study of shared clonotypes between healthy human individuals. Overall study results and limits: At large depth, rarefaction still showed sorted-subset sequencing to be incomplete. A generally larger estimated richness was seen in naive subsets than in memory subsets.

Only CD45RO-negative cells positively selected for CCR7 counted as naive CD8 cells, so terminally differentiated effector memory CD45RA+ cells were excluded. The CDR3 is made up of 14 amino acids. From germline, CDR1 is SGDLS and CDR2 YYNGEE. Trimming took off 5 bases at V and 4 bases at J, with 15 bases between the two ends. Sequencing input: naive CD8+ T cells from PBMCs. The TCR was taken from a man younger than 30 in good health. Some clones in this sample may be carry-over from other donors' samples. The chain links TRBV9 to TRBJ1-1, with D uncertain. The CDR3 here is CASRPSLTGTEAFF. CDR3 coding DNA: TGTGCCAGCAGGCCCTCCCTAACTGGCACTGAAGCTTTCTTT.